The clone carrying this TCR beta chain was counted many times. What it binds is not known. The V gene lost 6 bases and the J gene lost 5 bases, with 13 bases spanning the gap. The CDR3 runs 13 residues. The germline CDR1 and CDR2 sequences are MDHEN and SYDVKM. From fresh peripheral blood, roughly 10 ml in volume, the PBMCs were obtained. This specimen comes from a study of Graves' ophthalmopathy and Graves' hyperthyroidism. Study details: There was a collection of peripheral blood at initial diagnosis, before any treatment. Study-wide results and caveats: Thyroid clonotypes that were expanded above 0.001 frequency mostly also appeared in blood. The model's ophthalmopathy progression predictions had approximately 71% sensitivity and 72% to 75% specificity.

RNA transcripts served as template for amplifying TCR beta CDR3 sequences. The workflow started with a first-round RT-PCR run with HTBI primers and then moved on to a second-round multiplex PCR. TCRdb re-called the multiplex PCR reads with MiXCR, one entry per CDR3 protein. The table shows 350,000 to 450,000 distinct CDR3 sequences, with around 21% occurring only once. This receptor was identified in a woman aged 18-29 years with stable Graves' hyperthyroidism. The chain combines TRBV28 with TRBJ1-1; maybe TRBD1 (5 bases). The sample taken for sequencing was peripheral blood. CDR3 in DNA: TGTGCCAGCAGCGGGGGGGTTCGGACTGAAGCTTTCTTT. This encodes CASSGGVRTEAFF. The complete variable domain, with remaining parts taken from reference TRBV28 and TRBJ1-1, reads DVKVTQSSRYLVKRTGEKVFLECVQDMDHENMFWYRQDPGLGLRLIYFSYDVKMKEKGDIPEGYSVSREKKERFSLILESASTNQTSMYLCASSGGVRTEAFFGQGTRLTVV.